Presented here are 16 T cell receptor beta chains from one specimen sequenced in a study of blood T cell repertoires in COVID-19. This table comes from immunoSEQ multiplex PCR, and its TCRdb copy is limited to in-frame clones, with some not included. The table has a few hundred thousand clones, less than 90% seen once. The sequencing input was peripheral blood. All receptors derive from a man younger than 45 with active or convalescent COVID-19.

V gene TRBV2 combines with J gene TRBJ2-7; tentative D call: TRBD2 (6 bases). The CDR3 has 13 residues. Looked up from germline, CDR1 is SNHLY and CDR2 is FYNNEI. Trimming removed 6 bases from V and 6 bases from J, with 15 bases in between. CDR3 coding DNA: TGTGCCAGCAGGGGGACTGGGTACGTCGAGCAGTACTTC. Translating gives CASRGTGYVEQYF.

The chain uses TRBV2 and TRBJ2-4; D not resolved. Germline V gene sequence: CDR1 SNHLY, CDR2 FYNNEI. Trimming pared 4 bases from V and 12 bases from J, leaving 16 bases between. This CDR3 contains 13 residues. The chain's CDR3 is CASSAIPVGDQYF. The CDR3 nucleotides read TGTGCCAGCAGTGCTATCCCGGTGGGCGATCAGTACTTC. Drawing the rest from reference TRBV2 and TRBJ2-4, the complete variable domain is EPEVTQTPSHQVTQMGQEVILRCVPISNHLYFYWYRQILGQKVEFLVSFYNNEISEKSEIFDDQFSVERPDGSNFTLKIRSTKLEDSAMYFCASSAIPVGDQYFGAGTRLSVL.

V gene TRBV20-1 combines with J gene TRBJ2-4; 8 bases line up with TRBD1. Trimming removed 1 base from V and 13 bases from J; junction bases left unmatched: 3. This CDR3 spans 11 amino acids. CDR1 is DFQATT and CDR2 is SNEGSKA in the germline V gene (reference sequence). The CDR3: CSARGDRLQYF. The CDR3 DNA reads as TGCAGTGCTAGAGGGGACAGGCTGCAGTACTTC.

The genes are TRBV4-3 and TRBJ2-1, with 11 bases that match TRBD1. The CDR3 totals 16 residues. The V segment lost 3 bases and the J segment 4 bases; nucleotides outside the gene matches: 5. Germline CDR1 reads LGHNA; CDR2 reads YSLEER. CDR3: CASSHSGQGAYNEQFF. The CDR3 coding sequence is TGCGCCAGCAGCCACAGCGGACAGGGGGCTTACAATGAGCAGTTCTTC.

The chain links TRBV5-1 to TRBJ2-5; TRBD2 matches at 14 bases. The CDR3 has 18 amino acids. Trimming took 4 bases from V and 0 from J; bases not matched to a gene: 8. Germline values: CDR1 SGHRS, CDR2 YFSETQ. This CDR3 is CASSPGTSGGAYQETQYF. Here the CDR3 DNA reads TGCGCCAGCAGCCCCGGGACTAGCGGGGGCGCTTACCAAGAGACCCAGTACTTC.

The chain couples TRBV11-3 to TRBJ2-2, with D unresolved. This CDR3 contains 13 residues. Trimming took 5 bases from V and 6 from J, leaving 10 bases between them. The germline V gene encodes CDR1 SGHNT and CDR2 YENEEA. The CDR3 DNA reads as TGTGCCAGCAGCCCCGCCCGGGCCGGGGAGCTGTTTTTT. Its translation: CASSPARAGELFF. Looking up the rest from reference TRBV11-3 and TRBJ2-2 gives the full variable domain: EAGVVQSPRYKIIEKKQPVAFWCNPISGHNTLYWYLQNLGQGPELLIRYENEEAVDDSQLPKDRFSAERLKGVDSTLKIQPAELGDSAVYLCASSPARAGELFFGEGSRLTVL.

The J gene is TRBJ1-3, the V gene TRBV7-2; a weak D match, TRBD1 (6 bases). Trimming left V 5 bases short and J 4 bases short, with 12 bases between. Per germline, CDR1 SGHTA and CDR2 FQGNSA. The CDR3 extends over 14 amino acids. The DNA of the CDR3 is TGTGCCAGCAGCCAACAGGGAGACGGAAACACCATATATTTT. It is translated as CASSQQGDGNTIYF.

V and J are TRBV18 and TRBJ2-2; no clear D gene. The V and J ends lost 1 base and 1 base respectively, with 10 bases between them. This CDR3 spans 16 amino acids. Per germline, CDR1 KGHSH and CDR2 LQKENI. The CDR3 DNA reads TGTGCCAGCTCACCACGAGTGATTCGGAACACCGGGGAGCTGTTTTTT. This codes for CASSPRVIRNTGELFF.

The chain's CDR3 is CALREGGYYGYTF. Written as DNA, the CDR3 is TGTGCCTTACGTGAGGGGGGGTACTATGGCTACACCTTC. The rearrangement joins TRBV30 to TRBJ1-2; D possibly corresponds to TRBD1 (6 bases). CDR3 size: 13 residues. Per germline, CDR1 GTSNPN and CDR2 SVGIG (reference sequence). Between the trimmed V and J ends, which lost 7 bases and 3 bases, there was a span of 15 bases.

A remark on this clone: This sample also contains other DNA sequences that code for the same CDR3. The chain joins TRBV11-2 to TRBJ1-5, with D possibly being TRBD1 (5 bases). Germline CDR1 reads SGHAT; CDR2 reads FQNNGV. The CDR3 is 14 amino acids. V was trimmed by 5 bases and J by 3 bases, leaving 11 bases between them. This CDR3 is CASSPTGDNQPQHF. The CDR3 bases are TGTGCCAGCAGCCCCACAGGAGACAATCAGCCCCAGCATTTT.

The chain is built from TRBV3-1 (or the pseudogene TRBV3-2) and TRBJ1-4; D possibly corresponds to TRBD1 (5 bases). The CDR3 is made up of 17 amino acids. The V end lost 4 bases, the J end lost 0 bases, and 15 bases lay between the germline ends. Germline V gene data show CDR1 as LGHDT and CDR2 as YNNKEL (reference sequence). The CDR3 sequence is CASSRKTQVATNEKLFF. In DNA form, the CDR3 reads TGTGCCAGCAGCCGGAAAACACAGGTCGCAACTAATGAAAAACTGTTTTTT.

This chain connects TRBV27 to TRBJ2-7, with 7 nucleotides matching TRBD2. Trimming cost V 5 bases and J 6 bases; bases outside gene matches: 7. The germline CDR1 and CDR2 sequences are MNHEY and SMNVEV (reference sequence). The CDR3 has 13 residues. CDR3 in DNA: TGTGCCAGCAGTCCAAGACTAGCCGGCGAGCAGTACTTC. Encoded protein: CASSPRLAGEQYF.

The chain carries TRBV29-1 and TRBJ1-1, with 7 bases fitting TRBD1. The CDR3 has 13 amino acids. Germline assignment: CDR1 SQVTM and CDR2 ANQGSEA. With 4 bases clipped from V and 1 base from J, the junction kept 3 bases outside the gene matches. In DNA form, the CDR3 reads TGCAGCGTTGGCAAGGGGGCGAACACTGAAGCTTTCTTT. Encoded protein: CSVGKGANTEAFF.

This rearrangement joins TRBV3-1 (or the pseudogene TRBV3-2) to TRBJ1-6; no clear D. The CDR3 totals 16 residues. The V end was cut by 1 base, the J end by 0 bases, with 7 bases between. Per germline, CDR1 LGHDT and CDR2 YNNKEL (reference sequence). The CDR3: CASSQVRVSYNSPLHF. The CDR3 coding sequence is TGTGCCAGCAGCCAAGTGAGGGTCTCCTATAATTCACCCCTCCACTTT.

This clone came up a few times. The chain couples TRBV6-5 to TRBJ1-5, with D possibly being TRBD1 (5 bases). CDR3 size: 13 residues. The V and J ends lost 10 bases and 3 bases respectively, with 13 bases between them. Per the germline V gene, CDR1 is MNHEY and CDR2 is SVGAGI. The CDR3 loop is CATHGGVNQPQHF. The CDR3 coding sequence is TGTGCCACCCACGGAGGGGTCAATCAGCCCCAGCATTTT.

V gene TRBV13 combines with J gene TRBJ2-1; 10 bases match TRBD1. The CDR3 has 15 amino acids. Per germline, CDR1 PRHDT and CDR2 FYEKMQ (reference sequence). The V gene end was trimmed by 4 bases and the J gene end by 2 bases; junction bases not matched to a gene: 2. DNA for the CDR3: TGTGCCAGCAGCTCCGGGACAGGGGCCTACAATGAGCAGTTCTTC. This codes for CASSSGTGAYNEQFF.